The sequence of this T cell receptor (beta chain) was determined in a study of T cells in Graves' hyperthyroidism and ophthalmopathy. If no ophthalmopathy progression occurred within 18 months, Graves' hyperthyroidism was stable. Hyperthyroidism, newly diagnosed and lasting under 2 months, affected patients aged 18 to 65. From 10 ml of fresh peripheral blood, PBMCs were isolated. In this sample, this clonotype turned up many times. The CDR3 loop spans 14 amino acids. J gave up 5 bases and V 3 bases, and 4 bases lay outside the gene matches. Germline-derived CDR1 and CDR2 are SEHNR and FQNEAQ (reference sequence). RNA transcripts served as the template for amplifying TCR beta CDR3 regions. HTBI primers were used for first-round RT-PCR of the TCR CDR3. One entry per CDR3 protein results from TCRdb running MiXCR on the multiplex PCR reads. The sample records around 800,000 distinct CDR3 sequences, roughly 37% being singletons.

This chain joins TRBV7-9 and TRBJ2-5; 9 bases match TRBD2. Sequencing was done on a sample of blood. The sequence was obtained from a man in his late teens or twenties with Graves' hyperthyroidism. For the CDR3, the DNA is TGTGCCAGCAGCTTGGTAGCGGGAGATGAGACCCAGTACTTC. It yields the protein CASSLVAGDETQYF. Together with reference TRBV7-9 and TRBJ2-5, the CDR3 gives the full variable domain: DTGVSQNPRHKITKRGQNVTFRCDPISEHNRLYWYRQTLGQGPEFLTYFQNEAQLEKSRLLSDRFSAERPKGSFSTLEIQRTEQGDSAMYLCASSLVAGDETQYFGPGTRLLVL.